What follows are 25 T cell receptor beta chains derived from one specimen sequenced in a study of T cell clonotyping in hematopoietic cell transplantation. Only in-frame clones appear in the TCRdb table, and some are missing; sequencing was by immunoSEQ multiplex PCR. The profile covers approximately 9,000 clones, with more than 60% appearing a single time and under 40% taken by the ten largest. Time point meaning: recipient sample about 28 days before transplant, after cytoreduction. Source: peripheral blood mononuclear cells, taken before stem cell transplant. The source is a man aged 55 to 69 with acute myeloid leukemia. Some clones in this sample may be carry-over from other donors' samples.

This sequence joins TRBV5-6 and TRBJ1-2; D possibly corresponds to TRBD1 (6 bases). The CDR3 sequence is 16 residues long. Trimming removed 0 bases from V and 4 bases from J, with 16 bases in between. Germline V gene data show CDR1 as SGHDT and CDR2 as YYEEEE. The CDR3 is CASSLEGWGRVYGYTF. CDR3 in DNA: TGTGCCAGCAGCTTGGAAGGCTGGGGGCGCGTCTATGGCTACACCTTC.

CDR3 in DNA: TGTGCCTGGAGTGTAGCTTCCGAGAGGGCCAAAAACATTCAGTACTTC. Its protein is CAWSVASERAKNIQYF. The chain uses TRBV30 and TRBJ2-4; D ambiguous. CDR3 length: 16 residues. Germline CDR1 reads GTSNPN; CDR2 reads SVGIG (reference sequence). Trimming removed 0 bases from V and 1 base from J, with 13 bases in between.

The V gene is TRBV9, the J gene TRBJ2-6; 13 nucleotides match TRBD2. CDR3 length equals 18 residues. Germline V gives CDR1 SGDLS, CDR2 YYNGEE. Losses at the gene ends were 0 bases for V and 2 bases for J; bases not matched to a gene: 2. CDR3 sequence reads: CASSVELAGGTGANVLTF. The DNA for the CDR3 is TGTGCCAGCAGCGTAGAACTAGCGGGGGGGACTGGGGCCAACGTCCTGACTTTC.

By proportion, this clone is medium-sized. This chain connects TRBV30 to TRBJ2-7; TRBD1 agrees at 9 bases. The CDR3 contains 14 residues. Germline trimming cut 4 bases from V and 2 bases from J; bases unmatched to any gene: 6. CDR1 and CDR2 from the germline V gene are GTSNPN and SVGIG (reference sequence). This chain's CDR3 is CAWMLRQGAYEQYF. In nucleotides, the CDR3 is TGTGCCTGGATGCTAAGACAGGGGGCCTACGAGCAGTACTTC. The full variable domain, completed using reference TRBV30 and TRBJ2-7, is SQTIHQWPATLVQPVGSPLSLECTVEGTSNPNLYWYRQAAGRGLQLLFYSVGIGQISSEVPQNLSASRPQDRQFILSSKKLLLSDSGFYLCAWMLRQGAYEQYFGPGTRLTVT.

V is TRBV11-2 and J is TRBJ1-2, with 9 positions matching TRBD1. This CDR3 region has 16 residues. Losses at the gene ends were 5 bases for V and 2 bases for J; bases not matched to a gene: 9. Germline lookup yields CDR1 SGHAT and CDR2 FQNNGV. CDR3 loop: CASSAWTGDANYGYTF. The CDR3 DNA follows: TGTGCCAGCAGCGCATGGACAGGGGACGCCAACTATGGCTACACCTTC. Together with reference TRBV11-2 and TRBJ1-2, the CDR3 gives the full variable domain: EAGVAQSPRYKIIEKRQSVAFWCNPISGHATLYWYQQILGQGPKLLIQFQNNGVVDDSQLPKDRFSAERLKGVDSTLKIQPAKLEDSAVYLCASSAWTGDANYGYTFGSGTRLTVV.

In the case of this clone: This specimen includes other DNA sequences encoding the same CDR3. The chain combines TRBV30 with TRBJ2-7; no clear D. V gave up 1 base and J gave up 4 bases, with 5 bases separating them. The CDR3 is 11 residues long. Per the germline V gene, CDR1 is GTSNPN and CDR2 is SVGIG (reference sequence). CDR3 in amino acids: CAWSGQYEQYF. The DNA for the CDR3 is TGTGCCTGGAGTGGGCAATACGAGCAGTACTTC.

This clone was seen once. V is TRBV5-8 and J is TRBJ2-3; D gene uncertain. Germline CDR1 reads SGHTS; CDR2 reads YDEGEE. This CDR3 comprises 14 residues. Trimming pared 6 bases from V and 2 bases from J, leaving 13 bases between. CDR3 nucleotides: TGTGCCAGCAACCGAGGAGCGTTCACAGATACGCAGTATTTT. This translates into CASNRGAFTDTQYF.

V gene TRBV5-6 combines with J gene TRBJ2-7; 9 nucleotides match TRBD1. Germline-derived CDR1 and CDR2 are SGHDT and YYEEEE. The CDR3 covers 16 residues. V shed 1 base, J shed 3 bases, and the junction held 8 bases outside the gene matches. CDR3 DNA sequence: TGTGCCAGCAGCTTGACGGGACAGGGATCCCGCTACGAGCAGTACTTC. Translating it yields CASSLTGQGSRYEQYF.

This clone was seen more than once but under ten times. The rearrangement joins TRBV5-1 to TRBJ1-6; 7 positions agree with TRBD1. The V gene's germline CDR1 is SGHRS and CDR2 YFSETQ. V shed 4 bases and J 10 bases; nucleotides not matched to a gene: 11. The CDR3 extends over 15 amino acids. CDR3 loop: CASSPGDRDRSPLHF. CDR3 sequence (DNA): TGCGCCAGCAGCCCAGGAGACAGGGACAGATCACCCCTCCACTTT.

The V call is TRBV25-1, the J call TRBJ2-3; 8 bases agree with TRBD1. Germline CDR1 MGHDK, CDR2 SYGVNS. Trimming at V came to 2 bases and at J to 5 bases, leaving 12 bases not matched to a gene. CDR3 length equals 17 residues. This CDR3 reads CASSELRDRTFGDTQYF. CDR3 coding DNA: TGTGCCAGCAGTGAACTCCGGGACAGGACCTTTGGAGATACGCAGTATTTT.

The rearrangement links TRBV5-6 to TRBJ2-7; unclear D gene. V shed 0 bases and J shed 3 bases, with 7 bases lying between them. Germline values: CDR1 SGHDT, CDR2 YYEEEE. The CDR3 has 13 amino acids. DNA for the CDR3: TGTGCCAGCAGCTTGGAGCAGAGCTACGAGCAGTACTTC. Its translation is CASSLEQSYEQYF.

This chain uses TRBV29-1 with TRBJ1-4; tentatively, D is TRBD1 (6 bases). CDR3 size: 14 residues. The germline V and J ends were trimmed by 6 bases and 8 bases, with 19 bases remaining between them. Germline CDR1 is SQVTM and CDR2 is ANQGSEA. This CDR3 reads CSVRGTGTGEKLFF. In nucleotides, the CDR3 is TGCAGCGTGCGGGGAACAGGGACGGGGGAAAAACTGTTTTTT.

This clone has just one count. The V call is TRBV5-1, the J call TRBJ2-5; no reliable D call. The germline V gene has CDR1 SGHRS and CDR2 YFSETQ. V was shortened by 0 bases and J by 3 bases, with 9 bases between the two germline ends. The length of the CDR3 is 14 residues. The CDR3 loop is CASSLAVLEETQYF. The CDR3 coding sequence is TGCGCCAGCAGCTTGGCCGTATTGGAAGAGACCCAGTACTTC.

The CDR3 DNA is TGTGCCAGCAGTACAGGGAGTTATAATTCACCCCTCCACTTT. This sequence encodes CASSTGSYNSPLHF. The genes are TRBV6-5 and TRBJ1-6; D may be TRBD1 (6 bases). The V and J ends lost 5 bases and 4 bases respectively, with 9 bases between them. Germline V gene sequence: CDR1 MNHEY, CDR2 SVGAGI. The CDR3 sequence is 14 residues long.

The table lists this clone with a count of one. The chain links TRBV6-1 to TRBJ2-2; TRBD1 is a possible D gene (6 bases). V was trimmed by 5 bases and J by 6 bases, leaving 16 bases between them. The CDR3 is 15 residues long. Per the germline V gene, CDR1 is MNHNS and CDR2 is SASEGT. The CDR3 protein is CASSPGASVAGELFF. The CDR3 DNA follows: TGTGCCAGCAGTCCAGGGGCTTCGGTTGCCGGGGAGCTGTTTTTT.

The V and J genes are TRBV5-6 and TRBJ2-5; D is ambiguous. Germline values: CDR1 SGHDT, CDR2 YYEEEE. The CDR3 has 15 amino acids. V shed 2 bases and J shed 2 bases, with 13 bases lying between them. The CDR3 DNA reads TGTGCCAGCAGCTTTGGTTACGGACGGCAAGAGACCCAGTACTTC. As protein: CASSFGYGRQETQYF.

CDR3 amino acids: CASSLGGQVAGSGELFF. DNA of the CDR3: TGTGCCAGCAGCTTAGGAGGACAGGTTGCGGGCTCGGGGGAGCTGTTTTTT. This sequence joins TRBV7-2 and TRBJ2-2, with 7 nucleotides matching TRBD1. This CDR3 region has 17 residues. V shed 1 base and J 8 bases; nucleotides not matched to a gene: 13. In germline, CDR1 is SGHTA, CDR2 FQGNSA.

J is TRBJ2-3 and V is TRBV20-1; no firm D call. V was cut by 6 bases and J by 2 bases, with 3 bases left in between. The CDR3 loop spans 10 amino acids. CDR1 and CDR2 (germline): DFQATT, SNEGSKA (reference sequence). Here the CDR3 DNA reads TGCAGTGCCCACACAGATACGCAGTATTTT. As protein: CSAHTDTQYF.

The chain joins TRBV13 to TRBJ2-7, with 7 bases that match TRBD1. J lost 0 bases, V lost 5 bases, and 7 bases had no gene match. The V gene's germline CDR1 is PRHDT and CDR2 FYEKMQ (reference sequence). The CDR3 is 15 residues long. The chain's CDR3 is CASSVNRDSSYEQYF. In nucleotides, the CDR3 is TGTGCCAGCAGCGTCAACCGGGACAGCTCCTACGAGCAGTACTTC.

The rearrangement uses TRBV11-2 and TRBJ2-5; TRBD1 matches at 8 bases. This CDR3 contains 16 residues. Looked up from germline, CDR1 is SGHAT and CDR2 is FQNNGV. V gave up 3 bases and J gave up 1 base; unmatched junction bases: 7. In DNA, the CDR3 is TGTGCCAGCAGCTTGAACCTCGGGACAGGCCAAGAGACCCAGTACTTC. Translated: CASSLNLGTGQETQYF.

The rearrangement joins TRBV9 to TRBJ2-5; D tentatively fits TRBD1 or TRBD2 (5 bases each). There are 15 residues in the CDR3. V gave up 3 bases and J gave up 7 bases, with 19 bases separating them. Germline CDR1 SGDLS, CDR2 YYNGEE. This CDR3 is CASSALPGPQATQYF. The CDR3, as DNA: TGTGCCAGCAGCGCCCTCCCGGGACCCCAGGCGACCCAGTACTTC. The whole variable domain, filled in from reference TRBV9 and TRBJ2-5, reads DSGVTQTPKHLITATGQRVTLRCSPRSGDLSVYWYQQSLDQGLQFLIQYYNGEERAKGNILERFSAQQFPDLHSELNLSSLELGDSALYFCASSALPGPQATQYFGPGTRLLVL.

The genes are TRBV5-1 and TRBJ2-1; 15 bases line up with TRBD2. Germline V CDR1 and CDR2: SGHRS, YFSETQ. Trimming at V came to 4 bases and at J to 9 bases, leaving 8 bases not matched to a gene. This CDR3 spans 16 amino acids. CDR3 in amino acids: CASSTEPGLAGGEQFF. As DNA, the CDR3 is TGCGCCAGCAGCACCGAGCCGGGACTAGCGGGGGGTGAGCAGTTCTTC.

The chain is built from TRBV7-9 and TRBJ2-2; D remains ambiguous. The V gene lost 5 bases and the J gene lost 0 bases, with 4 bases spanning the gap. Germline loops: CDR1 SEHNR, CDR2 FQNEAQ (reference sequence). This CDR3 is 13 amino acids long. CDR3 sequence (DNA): TGTGCCAGCAGCCTCTCGAACACCGGGGAGCTGTTTTTT. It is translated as CASSLSNTGELFF.

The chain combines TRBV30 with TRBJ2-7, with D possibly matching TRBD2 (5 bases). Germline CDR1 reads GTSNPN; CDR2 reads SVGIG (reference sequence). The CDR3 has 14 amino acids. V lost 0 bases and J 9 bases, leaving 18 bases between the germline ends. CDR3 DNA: TGTGCCTGGAGTGTGAAGGACCGGGGATTTCTGCAGTACTTC. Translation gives CAWSVKDRGFLQYF.

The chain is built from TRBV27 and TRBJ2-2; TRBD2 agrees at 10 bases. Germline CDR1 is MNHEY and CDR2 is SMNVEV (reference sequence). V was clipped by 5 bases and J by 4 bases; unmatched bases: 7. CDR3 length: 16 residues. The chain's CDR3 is CASSPGLAVPTGELFF. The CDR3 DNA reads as TGTGCCAGCAGTCCTGGACTAGCGGTCCCCACCGGGGAGCTGTTTTTT.